The present entry profiles one T cell receptor (beta chain) with its context. Its antigen is undetermined. This sample is part of a study of identifying expanded T cells in peripheral blood. Trimming removed 6 bases at V and 10 bases at J, with 19 bases between. CDR1 is MNHEY and CDR2 is SVGAGI in the germline V gene. The CDR3 length is 14 residues. Some clones are missing from TCRdb's copy, which holds only in-frame ones; the method was immunoSEQ multiplex PCR. The table lists about 110,000 clones, 88% of them singletons. Collection occurred without any documented infections or immune events in donors. Study results and limitations: Clone count variance between roughly 2-week samples rose with total template count. Technical replicates showed roughly 1.2 changed clones; two weeks roughly 15; four weeks 19.

Sequencing was carried out using blood. The TCR was taken from a person between 18 and 75 years old in good health. The genes are TRBV6-5 and TRBJ2-1, with D perhaps matching TRBD2 (5 bases). The CDR3 DNA sequence: TGTGCCAGCAGCGAAACCCCGGCTAGCCTGGAGCAGTTCTTC. This sequence encodes CASSETPASLEQFF.